What follows describes a single TCR beta chain. Germline V gene data show CDR1 as LNHDA and CDR2 as SQIVND (reference sequence). V shed 5 bases and J shed 1 base, with 17 bases lying between them. This CDR3 has 16 amino acids. With a J-beta primer mix and a sample-barcoded 5' primer, a second PCR ran roughly 7 to 11 cycles. TCRdb re-called the 5' RACE reads through MiXCR, storing one row per CDR3 protein. Of 800,000 to 950,000 distinct CDR3 sequences in the sample, roughly 29% were seen once. This specimen comes from a study of blood T cells in healthy people across ages. These sequences were also reported in another study, on T cells of mothers and their children.

The J gene is TRBJ2-5, the V gene TRBV19; D possibly matches TRBD1 or TRBD2 (5 bases each). The sample was blood. The clonotype originates from a middle-aged woman in good health. The CDR3 here is CASSARGFGTQETQYF. CDR3 DNA sequence: TGTGCCAGTAGTGCCCGCGGGTTCGGGACCCAAGAGACCCAGTACTTC.